Each of the 21 T cell receptor beta chains below was sequenced from the same sample in a study of T cell repertoires in cytomegalovirus infection (dated by TCRdb to the late 2010s). Instrument on record: Illumina HiSeq 1500. Using fastp trimming at Q25 and MiXCR clonotype assembly, TCRdb reanalyzed the public sequencing data and kept in-frame beta chains. Each CDR3 protein appears once, grouped with its most common genes and DNA. The sample table holds fewer than 550,000 distinct CDR3 sequences, of which approximately 15% were seen once. 24% of the sample is taken by the ten largest. The sequencing sample was made of CD8+ T cells from PBMCs. The receptor source for this set is a human donor in good health (CMV status not recorded). Some clones in this sample may be carry-over from other donors' samples.

In regard to this clonotype: A clone one base away is much larger, so this may be a read error. Without the conserved terminal phenylalanine or tryptophan, this CDR3 likely stems from a read error. DNA for the CDR3: TGTGCCAGCAGACCAACAAGTCGACAGGGAAGCTCCTACGAGCAGTACTTA. Encoded protein: CASRPTSRQGSSYEQYL. This chain connects TRBV6-8 to TRBJ2-7, with 7 bases that match TRBD1. Trimming at V came to 6 bases and at J to 0 bases, leaving 14 bases not matched to a gene. CDR1 is MNHGY, CDR2 SAAAGT, per germline. The CDR3 runs to 17 residues.

This clonotype was observed a few times. The CDR3 loop is CASSPPRTGGLQYF. The CDR3, as DNA: TGTGCCAGCTCACCCCCCAGGACAGGCGGACTACAGTACTTC. The chain links TRBV18 to TRBJ2-7, with D perhaps matching TRBD1 (7 bases). The germline V and J ends were trimmed by 3 bases and 10 bases, with 19 bases remaining between them. The CDR3 is 14 amino acids. Germline CDR1 reads KGHSH; CDR2 reads LQKENI.

The chain has TRBV9 and TRBJ2-5, with unresolved D. This CDR3 spans 15 amino acids. Germline loops: CDR1 SGDLS, CDR2 YYNGEE. The V gene lost 2 bases and the J gene lost 2 bases, with 13 bases spanning the gap. CDR3 coding DNA: TGTGCCAGCAGCGTGGGCAACTACTTACAAGAGACCCAGTACTTC. Translation gives CASSVGNYLQETQYF.

To note about this clonotype: A read error may be the cause here, since a much bigger clone is one base away. The rearrangement joins TRBV12-3 or TRBV12-4 to TRBJ2-1, with a possible D match to TRBD2 (6 bases). The CDR3 loop spans 15 amino acids. In nucleotides, the CDR3 is TGTGCCAGCAGTTACGGCGGGGACGCCTACAAAGAGCAGTTCTTC. This encodes CASSYGGDAYKEQFF.

V is TRBV6-5 and J is TRBJ1-1, with D maybe TRBD1 (6 bases). Germline loops: CDR1 MNHEY, CDR2 SVGAGI. The length of the CDR3 is 13 residues. The V end was cut by 5 bases, the J end by 3 bases, with 10 bases between. CDR3 residues: CASSGQSYTEAFF. CDR3 in DNA: TGTGCCAGCAGTGGACAGTCCTACACTGAAGCTTTCTTT.

This clonotype showed up just a few times. The V and J genes are TRBV15 and TRBJ1-1, with a weak D call TRBD1 (5 bases). The CDR3 has 15 residues. V was pared by 1 base and J by 2 bases, with 11 bases between. Germline CDR1 is LNHNV and CDR2 is YYDKDF (reference sequence). The CDR3 here is CATSRVRGSNTEAFF. The CDR3 coding sequence is TGTGCCACCAGCAGAGTTAGGGGCTCCAACACTGAAGCTTTCTTT.

A few counts support this clonotype. This chain connects TRBV6-6 to TRBJ2-1, with D uncertain. Trimming removed 2 bases at V and 5 bases at J, with 7 bases between. The CDR3 sequence is 13 residues long. The germline CDR1 and CDR2 sequences are MNHNY and SVGAGI (reference sequence). CDR3 residues: CASSYGSNNEQFF. CDR3 bases: TGTGCCAGCAGTTACGGCAGTAACAATGAGCAGTTCTTC.

The genes are TRBV5-1 and TRBJ2-1; maybe TRBD2 (5 bases). V lost 4 bases to trimming and J lost 1 base, with 12 bases between them. This CDR3 has 15 residues. Germline-derived CDR1 and CDR2 are SGHRS and YFSETQ. CDR3 residues: CASSLGDPSYNEQFF. In nucleotides, the CDR3 is TGCGCCAGCAGCCTGGGAGACCCATCCTACAATGAGCAGTTCTTC.

This sequence joins TRBV5-1 and TRBJ2-7, with TRBD2 matching 8 bases. The germline CDR1 and CDR2 sequences are SGHRS and YFSETQ. The CDR3 sequence is 15 residues long. J lost 3 bases, V lost 0 bases, and 5 bases had no gene match. CDR3 amino acids: CASSLESGGFYEQYF. The DNA of the CDR3 is TGCGCCAGCAGCTTGGAATCGGGGGGGTTCTACGAGCAGTACTTC. Full variable domain (outside the CDR3, taken from reference TRBV5-1 and TRBJ2-7): KAGVTQTPRYLIKTRGQQVTLSCSPISGHRSVSWYQQTPGQGLQFLFEYFSETQRNKGNFPGRFSGRQFSNSRSEMNVSTLELGDSALYLCASSLESGGFYEQYFGPGTRLTVT.

The rearrangement links TRBV19 to TRBJ1-2; TRBD1 is a possible D gene (6 bases). Germline lookup yields CDR1 LNHDA and CDR2 SQIVND (reference sequence). The CDR3 has 15 amino acids. The germline V and J ends were trimmed by 4 bases and 6 bases, with 18 bases remaining between them. CDR3 coding DNA: TGTGCCAGTAGTAAATGGACAGTTGGGAAAAATGGCTACACCTTC. Its translation: CASSKWTVGKNGYTF.

Ten or more counts support this clonotype. V is TRBV12-3 or TRBV12-4 and J is TRBJ2-7; a possible D gene is TRBD2 (6 bases). Trimming removed 1 base from V and 0 bases from J, with 7 bases in between. The CDR3 consists of 14 residues. The chain's CDR3 is CASSLGLGSYEQYF. The CDR3 region has the DNA TGTGCCAGCAGTTTAGGACTAGGCTCCTACGAGCAGTACTTC.

This clonotype was recorded at least ten times. J is TRBJ2-7 and V is TRBV7-9; 15 nucleotides align to TRBD2. The junction had 12 bases not matched to a gene; V was cut back by 5 bases and J by 4 bases. The CDR3 runs to 18 residues. Per the germline V gene, CDR1 is SEHNR and CDR2 is FQNEAQ (reference sequence). CDR3 in DNA: TGTGCCAGCAGCCAAGCAGGGACTAGCGGGAGGAATTTTTACGAGCAGTACTTC. This sequence encodes CASSQAGTSGRNFYEQYF.

The table lists this clonotype with a few counts. The chain is built from TRBV6-6 and TRBJ1-4; D is uncertain. Trimming removed 0 bases from V and 8 bases from J, with 10 bases in between. The germline CDR1 and CDR2 sequences are MNHNY and SVGAGI (reference sequence). The CDR3 covers 14 residues. The CDR3 DNA is TGTGCCAGCAGTTACTCGGGGAGGGAGGAAAAACTGTTTTTT. It codes for CASSYSGREEKLFF.

This clonotype was seen at least ten times. V gene TRBV7-8 combines with J gene TRBJ1-3; D might be TRBD1 (5 bases). Trimming removed 1 base at V and 5 bases at J, with 12 bases between. CDR1 is SGHVS, CDR2 FQNEAQ, per germline. This CDR3 comprises 15 residues. The CDR3 bases are TGTGCCAGCAGCTTAGAAAGGGACCTCCGAAACACCATATATTTT. Amino acid sequence: CASSLERDLRNTIYF.

The gene calls are TRBV12-5 and TRBJ2-3; TRBD2 matches 10 bases. V gave up 2 bases and J gave up 3 bases; unmatched junction bases: 2. There are 15 residues in the CDR3. Germline V gene data show CDR1 as LGHNT and CDR2 as FRNRAP. The CDR3 nucleotides read TGTGCTAGTGGTTTGCCGGGACTAGCGACAGATACGCAGTATTTT. Amino acids: CASGLPGLATDTQYF.

The table lists this clonotype with many counts. V usage is TRBV7-2 and J usage is TRBJ2-2; D is unresolved. The ends were cut back, 7 bases at V and 6 bases at J, with 27 bases in the middle. The CDR3 length is 18 residues. Per germline, CDR1 SGHTA and CDR2 FQGNSA. In DNA form, the CDR3 reads TGTGCCAGCACCAACCAGGCCCCCCCCGGGCCGAGTCCCGGGGAGCTGTTTTTT. It encodes CASTNQAPPGPSPGELFF.

This chain's CDR3 is CASSLPTGEAFF. CDR3 DNA sequence: TGTGCCAGCAGTCTCCCGACGGGGGAAGCTTTCTTT. This chain joins TRBV27 and TRBJ1-1; no reliable D call. The CDR3 is 12 residues long. Germline assignment: CDR1 MNHEY and CDR2 SMNVEV (reference sequence). Trimming cost V 5 bases and J 8 bases, with 12 bases left between them.

This clonotype has at least ten counts. The V and J genes are TRBV6-4 and TRBJ1-2; D is unclear. CDR1 is MRHNA, CDR2 SNTAGT, per germline. The CDR3 runs 17 residues. The V end lost 6 bases, the J end lost 4 bases, and 24 bases lay between the germline ends. The CDR3 DNA reads TGTGCCAGCAGCCCAACAGACGCGGCGGTGGGCCGCTATGGCTACACCTTC. Residues: CASSPTDAAVGRYGYTF.

This clonotype has ten or more counts. The chain recombines TRBV4-1 with TRBJ2-1; 13 positions match TRBD2. The germline gives CDR1 MGHRA, CDR2 YSYEKL. This CDR3 comprises 15 residues. With 4 bases clipped from V and 8 bases from J, the junction kept 5 bases outside the gene matches. DNA for the CDR3: TGCGCCAGCAGCCGACTAGCGGGAGGAGGGGATGAGCAGTTCTTC. Protein: CASSRLAGGGDEQFF.

The CDR3 coding sequence is TGCAGCGTTGGACTAGCGGGAAGGGAGCAGTACTTC. Translation: CSVGLAGREQYF. This chain links TRBV29-1 with TRBJ2-7; 11 bases are shared with TRBD2. The trim removed 4 bases at V and 7 bases at J, leaving 3 bases unmatched. The CDR3 runs to 12 residues. Per germline, CDR1 SQVTM and CDR2 ANQGSEA.

In its sample, this clonotype was seen many times. The rearrangement uses TRBV27 and TRBJ1-3; D unresolved. CDR3 length: 15 residues. Germline lookup yields CDR1 MNHEY and CDR2 SMNVEV (reference sequence). V was clipped by 2 bases and J by 0 bases, with 8 bases between them. The CDR3 loop reads CASSLGWSSGNTIYF. CDR3 DNA sequence: TGTGCCAGCAGTTTAGGATGGAGCTCTGGAAACACCATATATTTT.